This passage covers 30 T cell receptor beta chains from one sample sequenced in a study of CD8 T cells in ankylosing spondylitis. TCRdb independently ran MiXCR on the 5' RACE reads; one entry per CDR3 protein. The sample holds 200,000 or so distinct CDR3 sequences, roughly 24% seen once. The sample was blood, either unsorted or a sorted T cell fraction (not recorded which). The receptor source for this set is a male donor with ankylosing spondylitis or in good health (not recorded which).

This clonotype was observed many times. The chain employs TRBV27 and TRBJ2-5; 8 positions agree with TRBD2. CDR1 MNHEY and CDR2 SMNVEV come from the germline V gene (reference sequence). V dropped 4 bases and J dropped 2; count of bases not matched to a gene: 6. This CDR3 comprises 15 residues. In nucleotides, the CDR3 is TGTGCCAGCAGTTCAGCGGGGGCGGCACAAGAGACCCAGTACTTC. It codes for CASSSAGAAQETQYF.

This clonotype was detected many times. The V call is TRBV7-2, the J call TRBJ2-5; TRBD2 aligns across 14 bases. V was pared by 1 base and J by 6 bases, with 7 bases of the junction left unmatched. Germline V CDR1 and CDR2: SGHTA, FQGNSA. The CDR3 is 17 amino acids. CDR3 nucleotides: TGTGCCAGCAGCTTAGGCCGACTAGCGGGAGGGGGGCAGACCCAGTACTTC. It specifies CASSLGRLAGGGQTQYF.

The J gene is TRBJ2-5, the V gene TRBV10-2, with TRBD2 matching 10 bases. This CDR3 contains 16 residues. The V gene's germline CDR1 is WSHSY and CDR2 SAAADI. Germline trimming cut 7 bases from V and 1 base from J; bases unmatched to any gene: 9. CDR3 loop: CASKKFRTSGQETQYF. In nucleotides, the CDR3 is TGCGCCAGCAAAAAGTTTCGGACTAGCGGCCAAGAGACCCAGTACTTC.

In its sample, this clonotype was seen a few times. The chain employs TRBV20-1 and TRBJ2-1, with 11 bases matching TRBD1. The trim removed 6 bases at V and 9 bases at J, leaving 10 bases unmatched. Germline V lookup: CDR1 DFQATT, CDR2 SNEGSKA (reference sequence). This CDR3 region has 14 residues. CDR3 in amino acids: CSATWDRGIGEQFF. The CDR3 DNA follows: TGCAGTGCCACATGGGACAGGGGGATTGGTGAGCAGTTCTTC.

This clonotype was observed a handful of times. This chain joins TRBV20-1 and TRBJ2-7, with 8 bases lining up with TRBD1. The V gene end was trimmed by 0 bases and the J gene end by 2 bases; junction bases not matched to a gene: 9. From germline, CDR1 is DFQATT and CDR2 SNEGSKA (reference sequence). This CDR3 region has 16 residues. CDR3 residues: CSARDAGGGNPYEQYF. Written as DNA, the CDR3 is TGCAGTGCTAGAGATGCAGGGGGCGGAAACCCCTACGAGCAGTACTTC.

Many counts were recorded for this clonotype. An end of the junction does not agree with germline; a read error may underlie this. This rearrangement joins TRBV20-1 to TRBJ2-2; 10 positions match TRBD1. Germline loops: CDR1 DFQATT, CDR2 SNEGSKA (reference sequence). CDR3 length: 15 residues. Here the CDR3 DNA reads TGCAGTGCTAGGCCCCCGGGACAGGGGCTCGGGGGGCTGTTTTTT. Translation gives CSARPPGQGLGGLFF.

At least ten counts were recorded for this clonotype. CDR3: CSARAGTVTYEQYF. The CDR3 DNA follows: TGCAGTGCTAGAGCTGGGACAGTTACCTACGAGCAGTACTTC. The V call is TRBV20-1, the J call TRBJ2-7; 7 bases are shared with TRBD1. This CDR3 contains 14 residues. V dropped 1 base and J dropped 2; count of bases not matched to a gene: 5. Germline CDR1 and CDR2: DFQATT and SNEGSKA (reference sequence).

This clonotype was counted ten times or more. The rearrangement joins TRBV7-2 to TRBJ2-7; 9 bases fit TRBD2. The J segment lost 2 bases and the V segment lost 4 bases, leaving 6 bases of the junction unmatched. CDR1 is SGHTA, CDR2 FQGNSA, per germline. The CDR3 length is 15 residues. The CDR3 reads CASSSPGLAPYEQYF. As DNA, the CDR3 is TGTGCCAGCAGCTCACCGGGACTAGCCCCCTACGAGCAGTACTTC.

In this sample, this clonotype turned up a few times. The chain employs TRBV20-1 and TRBJ2-1; 7 bases are shared with TRBD2. V shed 2 bases and J 0 bases; nucleotides not matched to a gene: 10. This CDR3 is 17 amino acids long. Germline V gene data show CDR1 as DFQATT and CDR2 as SNEGSKA (reference sequence). CDR3 sequence reads: CSARSGGGWSSYNEQFF. The CDR3 DNA follows: TGCAGTGCTAGATCGGGAGGTGGATGGAGCTCCTACAATGAGCAGTTCTTC.

This clonotype showed up many times. The V call is TRBV7-2, the J call TRBJ2-5; D is perhaps TRBD1 (5 bases). This CDR3 contains 14 residues. Trimming took 1 base from V and 0 from J, leaving 6 bases between them. Germline lookup yields CDR1 SGHTA and CDR2 FQGNSA. CDR3 nucleotide sequence: TGTGCCAGCAGCTTAGACAGGTACCAAGAGACCCAGTACTTC. Translating it yields CASSLDRYQETQYF.

This clonotype was detected ten times or more. The rearrangement uses TRBV5-1 and TRBJ1-2; the D is unclear. Germline CDR1 is SGHRS and CDR2 is YFSETQ. Trimming cost V 0 bases and J 6 bases, with 12 bases left between them. This CDR3 region has 14 residues. The chain's CDR3 is CASSLAWAGNGYTF. The CDR3 nucleotides read TGCGCCAGCAGCTTGGCTTGGGCGGGGAATGGCTACACCTTC.

This clonotype was counted a few times. V usage is TRBV7-2 and J usage is TRBJ2-3; 8 positions agree with TRBD2. The CDR3 totals 16 residues. Trimming removed 5 bases from V and 6 bases from J; junction bases left unmatched: 13. CDR1 is SGHTA and CDR2 is FQGNSA in the germline V gene. The CDR3 sequence: CASSQRTSLAPDTQYF. CDR3 sequence (DNA): TGTGCCAGCAGCCAAAGGACTAGCTTGGCCCCCGATACGCAGTATTTT.

J is TRBJ2-1 and V is TRBV6-2 or TRBV6-3; no reliable D call. CDR1 and CDR2 (germline): MNHEY, SVGEGT. The CDR3 is 13 amino acids. Deletions cut 6 bases from V and 0 bases from J, with 6 bases between. The CDR3 loop is CASRVSSYNEQFF. CDR3 DNA: TGTGCCAGCAGGGTAAGCTCCTACAATGAGCAGTTCTTC.

In its sample, this clonotype was seen many times. The chain links TRBV15 to TRBJ1-1, with D uncertain. V was shortened by 0 bases and J by 3 bases, with 11 bases between the two germline ends. This CDR3 is built from 15 residues. CDR1 and CDR2 from the germline V gene are LNHNV and YYDKDF (reference sequence). The CDR3 bases are TGTGCCACCAGCAGAGATTGGCCCAAAGACACTGAAGCTTTCTTT. Translated: CATSRDWPKDTEAFF.

This clonotype was detected many times. The chain couples TRBV4-1 to TRBJ2-1, with 9 bases that match TRBD2. This CDR3 is 15 amino acids long. J was trimmed by 6 bases and V by 3 bases; bases with no gene match: 6. The germline V gene encodes CDR1 MGHRA and CDR2 YSYEKL. The DNA of the CDR3 is TGCGCCAGCAGCCAGCCGGGACTAGCACCCAATGAGCAGTTCTTC. Translating gives CASSQPGLAPNEQFF.

This chain links TRBV10-1 with TRBJ2-5; D possibly matches TRBD1 or TRBD2 (6 bases each). Germline V gene lookup returns CDR1 WNHNN and CDR2 SYGVQD (reference sequence). This CDR3 region has 13 residues. V was pared by 0 bases and J by 5 bases, with 7 bases between. The CDR3 coding sequence is TGCGCCAGCAGTGAGTCGGGGGGCGAGACCCAGTACTTC. This gives the protein CASSESGGETQYF.

The chain links TRBV6-1 to TRBJ1-1; D not certain. The CDR3 runs 13 residues. V dropped 8 bases and J dropped 0 bases, with 10 bases sitting between them. CDR1 and CDR2 (germline): MNHNS, SASEGT. This CDR3 reads CASRGSLNTEAFF. Here the CDR3 DNA reads TGTGCCAGCCGCGGCAGCCTGAACACTGAAGCTTTCTTT.

This clonotype has more than one count but fewer than ten. V is TRBV25-1 and J is TRBJ1-4; the D gene is possibly TRBD1 (6 bases). Trimming removed 4 bases at V and 3 bases at J, with 9 bases between. CDR3 length equals 14 residues. Per the germline V gene, CDR1 is MGHDK and CDR2 is SYGVNS. CDR3: CASSGGGSNEKLFF. The DNA of the CDR3 is TGTGCCAGCAGTGGAGGGGGGTCTAATGAAAAACTGTTTTTT.

This clonotype was observed many times. This chain connects TRBV29-1 to TRBJ2-3; the D is unclear. The CDR3 sequence is 10 residues long. The ends were cut back, 5 bases at V and 6 bases at J, with 6 bases in the middle. In germline, CDR1 is SQVTM, CDR2 ANQGSEA. Here the CDR3 DNA reads TGCAGCGTTTCCCCCGATACGCAGTATTTT. Translated: CSVSPDTQYF.

This clonotype has more than one count but fewer than ten. CDR3 bases: TGTGCCAGCAGTCAGGGGTCAGACAGGGGAAGCACTGAAGCTTTCTTT. It yields the protein CASSQGSDRGSTEAFF. The chain couples TRBV12-3 or TRBV12-4 to TRBJ1-1; 8 bases fit TRBD1. There are 16 residues in the CDR3. Trimming at V came to 5 bases and at J to 4 bases, leaving 12 bases not matched to a gene.

This chain connects TRBV5-1 to TRBJ1-6; D call uncertain. The V and J ends lost 2 bases and 10 bases respectively, with 13 bases between them. CDR3 length: 14 residues. Germline V gene sequence: CDR1 SGHRS, CDR2 YFSETQ. The chain's CDR3 is CASSFEGLGSPLHF. CDR3 nucleotide sequence: TGCGCCAGCAGCTTCGAGGGATTGGGCTCACCCCTCCACTTT. The complete variable domain, with remaining parts taken from reference TRBV5-1 and TRBJ1-6, reads KAGVTQTPRYLIKTRGQQVTLSCSPISGHRSVSWYQQTPGQGLQFLFEYFSETQRNKGNFPGRFSGRQFSNSRSEMNVSTLELGDSALYLCASSFEGLGSPLHFGNGTRLTVT.

This sequence joins TRBV20-1 and TRBJ2-3; D gene unclear. This CDR3 is built from 14 residues. Germline V CDR1 and CDR2: DFQATT, SNEGSKA (reference sequence). With 3 bases removed from V and 2 bases from J, the gap between germline ends came to 12 bases. CDR3 residues: CSASGLPITDTQYF. CDR3 sequence (DNA): TGCAGTGCTAGTGGGTTGCCTATCACAGATACGCAGTATTTT.

In this sample, this clonotype turned up many times. The rearrangement joins TRBV20-1 to TRBJ2-3; 12 bases fit TRBD2. The germline V gene encodes CDR1 DFQATT and CDR2 SNEGSKA (reference sequence). Germline trimming cut 5 bases from V and 2 bases from J; bases unmatched to any gene: 5. The CDR3 has 15 amino acids. The CDR3 here is CSAVTSGSPTDTQYF. The CDR3 DNA sequence: TGCAGTGCTGTGACTAGCGGGAGCCCCACAGATACGCAGTATTTT.

This clonotype came up many times. The J gene is TRBJ2-5, the V gene TRBV5-1; tentative D call: TRBD1 (5 bases). Germline CDR1 and CDR2: SGHRS and YFSETQ. V lost 3 bases and J 1 base, leaving 13 bases between the germline ends. The CDR3 has 15 amino acids. The CDR3 DNA sequence: TGCGCCAGCAGCTCGAAGGGGTTGCCCCAAGAGACCCAGTACTTC. The encoded protein is CASSSKGLPQETQYF.

This clonotype was observed once. The chain joins TRBV20-1 to TRBJ2-3; TRBD2 might be the D (5 bases). Between the trimmed V and J ends, which lost 5 bases and 3 bases, there was a span of 9 bases. This CDR3 contains 12 residues. Germline CDR1 DFQATT, CDR2 SNEGSKA (reference sequence). CDR3 protein: CSAGLGTDTQYF. The CDR3 nucleotides read TGCAGTGCTGGACTCGGGACAGATACGCAGTATTTT.

This clonotype was picked up many times. The rearrangement links TRBV3-1 to TRBJ1-6; a possible D gene is TRBD1 (6 bases). Germline V gives CDR1 LGHDT, CDR2 YNNKEL (reference sequence). The germline V and J ends were trimmed by 8 bases and 7 bases, with 15 bases remaining between them. The CDR3 covers 14 residues. This chain's CDR3 is CASAGAGSNSPLHF. As DNA, the CDR3 is TGTGCCAGCGCGGGGGCAGGGAGCAATTCACCCCTCCACTTT.

The rearrangement joins TRBV24-1 to TRBJ1-5; D not certain. The CDR3 contains 14 residues. Germline-derived CDR1 and CDR2 are KGHDR and SFDVKD. Trimming left V 0 bases short and J 0 bases short, with 2 bases between. For the CDR3, the DNA is TGTGCCACCAGTGATTTGATTAGCAATCAGCCCCAGCATTTT. Residues: CATSDLISNQPQHF.

The chain uses TRBV3-1 and TRBJ2-5; TRBD1 aligns across 8 bases. V was pared by 4 bases and J by 5 bases, with 6 bases of the junction left unmatched. CDR1 is LGHDT and CDR2 is YNNKEL in the germline V gene (reference sequence). This CDR3 region has 14 residues. CDR3 coding DNA: TGTGCCAGCAGCCCCGGACAGGGATCCGAGACCCAGTACTTC. Amino acids: CASSPGQGSETQYF.

This clonotype was seen just once. The chain employs TRBV5-1 and TRBJ2-3; 9 nucleotides agree with TRBD2. CDR3 length equals 16 residues. V gave up 4 bases and J gave up 2 bases; unmatched junction bases: 8. The germline V gene encodes CDR1 SGHRS and CDR2 YFSETQ. The CDR3, as DNA: TGCGCCAGCAGCCCAGCGGCTAGCGGGACCACAGATACGCAGTATTTT. It encodes CASSPAASGTTDTQYF.

This clonotype was detected ten times or more. The CDR3 DNA follows: TGCGCCAGCAGCATTAGCGGGAGCCCGAGGAATGAGCAGTTCTTC. It is translated as CASSISGSPRNEQFF. This chain joins TRBV5-1 and TRBJ2-1; 9 bases are a match to TRBD2. The CDR3 loop spans 15 amino acids. Germline assignment: CDR1 SGHRS and CDR2 YFSETQ. V trimming: 4 bases; J trimming: 7 bases; junction bases outside the gene matches: 9. The complete variable domain, with remaining parts taken from reference TRBV5-1 and TRBJ2-1, reads KAGVTQTPRYLIKTRGQQVTLSCSPISGHRSVSWYQQTPGQGLQFLFEYFSETQRNKGNFPGRFSGRQFSNSRSEMNVSTLELGDSALYLCASSISGSPRNEQFFGPGTRLTVL.